This T cell receptor (beta chain) was sequenced during a study of blood T cell repertoires in COVID-19. Study background: From the United States, Italy and Spain came samples of acute and convalescent COVID-19. Sources were T cells, B-cell-depleted T cells, or PBMCs; the material itself was cDNA or gDNA.

Per the original data handling: It was from reference gene primer amplification that nucleated cell counts were estimated. Only in-frame clones appear in the TCRdb table, and some are missing; sequencing was by immunoSEQ multiplex PCR. V, J and clone size derive from that table, while D and trimming were established from the DNA sequence. Here the sample spans 19,000 or so clones, about four fifths being singletons. Losses at the gene ends were 1 base for V and 6 bases for J; bases not matched to a gene: 3. The germline V gene has CDR1 LNHNV and CDR2 YYDKDF (reference sequence). The CDR3 is 14 residues long.

The specimen was peripheral blood. The J gene is TRBJ2-3, the V gene TRBV15; 8 nucleotides agree with TRBD2. This sequence was found in a human donor in a cohort sampled during active COVID-19. The CDR3 is CATSRGERGDTQYF. CDR3 sequence (DNA): TGTGCCACCAGCAGAGGAGAGCGGGGGGATACGCAGTATTTT.